Shown below are 8 T cell receptor beta chains from a single sample sequenced in a study of beta chain features in type 1 diabetes. Study conclusions and caveats: Researchers report that Type 1 diabetes patients had moderately but significantly shorter TCRB CDR3s across all four CD4+ subsets.

Which antigens these TCRs recognize remains unknown. Reverse transcribing all isolated RNA meant expressed TCRB transcripts were sequenced. Sequencing was performed with immunoSEQ multiplex PCR; in TCRdb, only in-frame clones are kept and a portion is missing. The sample comprises 150,000 or so clones, about 8.3% of which are singletons, and about 0.5% rests with the top ten. What was sequenced was central memory CD4+ T cells from blood. The receptor set was obtained from a woman between 18 and 29 years old with type 1 diabetes.

The CDR3 is CSVGFLGTGVTEAFF. CDR3 DNA: TGCAGCGTTGGGTTTTTAGGGACAGGGGTAACTGAAGCTTTCTTT. This chain links TRBV29-1 with TRBJ1-1; 10 positions agree with TRBD1. The CDR3 spans 15 residues. Per the germline V gene, CDR1 is SQVTM and CDR2 is ANQGSEA. V lost 4 bases, J lost 5 bases, and 10 bases stayed unmatched.

This chain uses TRBV5-4 with TRBJ2-7; a weak D match, TRBD2 (5 bases). This CDR3 region has 13 residues. Germline V gene data show CDR1 as SGHNT and CDR2 as YYREEE (reference sequence). V lost 0 bases and J lost 7, with 11 bases in between. The CDR3 is CASSLVEAGEQYF. CDR3 coding DNA: TGTGCCAGCAGCTTGGTTGAGGCGGGTGAGCAGTACTTC.

The chain employs TRBV9 and TRBJ1-6, with D possibly being TRBD1 (6 bases). The V and J ends lost 3 bases and 10 bases respectively, with 14 bases between them. Germline CDR1 SGDLS, CDR2 YYNGEE. This CDR3 comprises 14 residues. This CDR3 is CASSALQGQSPLHF. The CDR3 nucleotides are TGTGCCAGCAGCGCCCTACAGGGCCAATCACCCCTCCACTTT.

This chain uses TRBV5-1 with TRBJ2-7; tentative D call: TRBD2 (6 bases). Per germline, CDR1 SGHRS and CDR2 YFSETQ. Trimming removed 5 bases from V and 1 base from J, with 13 bases in between. This CDR3 region has 14 residues. In nucleotides, the CDR3 is TGCGCCAGCAGGACGATGGAGGGATCCTACGAGCAGTACTTC. It codes for CASRTMEGSYEQYF.

The chain recombines TRBV15 with TRBJ2-7, with 7 bases aligning to TRBD1. The CDR3 loop spans 14 amino acids. V lost 0 bases, J lost 4 bases, and 3 bases stayed unmatched. CDR1 and CDR2 from the germline V gene are LNHNV and YYDKDF (reference sequence). The CDR3 nucleotides are TGTGCCACCAGCAGAGATCGCAGGGGGTACGAGCAGTACTTC. It yields the protein CATSRDRRGYEQYF.

V gene TRBV28 combines with J gene TRBJ1-5; D uncertain. Looked up from germline, CDR1 is MDHEN and CDR2 is SYDVKM. The ends were cut back, 6 bases at V and 5 bases at J, with 11 bases in the middle. This CDR3 has 13 residues. DNA of the CDR3: TGTGCCAGCAGCCCCGACGGGGATCAGCCCCAGCATTTT. It specifies CASSPDGDQPQHF.

This clone was found a few times. The V and J genes are TRBV5-1 and TRBJ2-7, with TRBD2 matching 11 bases. The CDR3 consists of 15 residues. Germline CDR1 and CDR2: SGHRS and YFSETQ. The J segment lost 6 bases and the V segment lost 1 base, leaving 6 bases of the junction unmatched. CDR3 sequence: CASSLTSGRLGEQYF. CDR3 in DNA: TGCGCCAGCAGCTTGACTAGCGGGAGACTTGGCGAGCAGTACTTC.

Only a few counts were recorded for this clone. V and J are TRBV4-1 and TRBJ2-4, with D possibly TRBD2 on 6 matching bases. The ends were cut back, 0 bases at V and 0 bases at J, with 15 bases in the middle. CDR1 is MGHRA, CDR2 YSYEKL, per germline. CDR3 length: 18 amino acids. The CDR3 nucleotides are TGCGCCAGCAGCCAAGACCTCGGACTATGGCCAGCCAAAAACATTCAGTACTTC. The encoded protein is CASSQDLGLWPAKNIQYF.